The entry that follows covers one TCR beta chain sequence. Its antigen is still unknown. Repertoires were generated with immunoSEQ multiplex PCR, while TCRdb's copy carries only in-frame clones and drops some. This sample has about 110,000 clones; approximately 90% occur once, and the top ten carry under 0.85%. The CDR3 has 13 amino acids. In germline, CDR1 is MNHNS, CDR2 SASEGT. V lost 5 bases to trimming and J lost 3 bases, with 10 bases between them. The data were obtained in a study of OX40 agonist ivuxolimab in advanced cancers. Study context: An anti-OX40 (CD134) antibody with agonistic activity, ivuxolimab, was administered to patients. The study gave patients intravenous ivuxolimab at 0.01 to 10 mg/kg every 2 weeks.

General observations from the study: The work left the antigen specificity of expanded peripheral T cells undetermined. Clonal expansion was seen in CD4+ and CD8+ blood T cells by week 6 at 0.1 to 3.0 mg/kg.

The sequencing here drew on CD4+ or CD8+ T cells sorted from blood, taken in a trial of the OX40 agonist ivuxolimab. The receptor was derived from an adult with an advanced solid tumor such as melanoma, head and neck, liver or kidney cancer. This chain links TRBV6-1 with TRBJ1-1; no clear D gene. CDR3 in amino acids: CASSKQGDTEAFF. The DNA for the CDR3 is TGTGCCAGCAGTAAACAAGGTGACACTGAAGCTTTCTTT.